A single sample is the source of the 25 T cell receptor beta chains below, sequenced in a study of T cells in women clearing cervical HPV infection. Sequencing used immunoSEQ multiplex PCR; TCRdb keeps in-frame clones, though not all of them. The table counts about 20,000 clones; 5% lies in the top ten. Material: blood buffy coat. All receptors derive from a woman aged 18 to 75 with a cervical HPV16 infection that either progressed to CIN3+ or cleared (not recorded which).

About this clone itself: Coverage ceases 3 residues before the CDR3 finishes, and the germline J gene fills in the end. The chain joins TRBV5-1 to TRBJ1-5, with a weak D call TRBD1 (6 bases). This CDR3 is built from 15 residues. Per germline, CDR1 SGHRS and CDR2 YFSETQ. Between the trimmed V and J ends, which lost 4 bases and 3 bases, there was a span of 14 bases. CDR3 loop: CASSPQGINNQPQHF. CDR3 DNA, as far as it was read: TGCGCCAGCAGCCCACAGGGAATAAACAATCAGCCC.

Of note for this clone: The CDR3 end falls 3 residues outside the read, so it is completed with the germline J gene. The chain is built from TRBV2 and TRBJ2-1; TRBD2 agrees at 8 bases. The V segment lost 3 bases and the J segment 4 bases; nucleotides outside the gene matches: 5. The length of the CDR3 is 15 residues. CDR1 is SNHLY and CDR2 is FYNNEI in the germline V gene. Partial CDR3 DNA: TGTGCCAGCAGTGATTGGCTAGCGGGTTACAATGAG. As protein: CASSDWLAGYNE. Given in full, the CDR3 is CASSDWLAGYNEQFF.

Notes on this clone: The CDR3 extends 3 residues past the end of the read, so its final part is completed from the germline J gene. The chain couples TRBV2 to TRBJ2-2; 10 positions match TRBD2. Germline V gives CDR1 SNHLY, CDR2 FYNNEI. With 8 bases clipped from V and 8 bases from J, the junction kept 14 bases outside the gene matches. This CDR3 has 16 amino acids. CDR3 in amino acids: CASRGGASGGWGELFF. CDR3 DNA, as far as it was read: TGTGCCAGCCGCGGGGGAGCTAGCGGGGGCTGGGGGGAG.

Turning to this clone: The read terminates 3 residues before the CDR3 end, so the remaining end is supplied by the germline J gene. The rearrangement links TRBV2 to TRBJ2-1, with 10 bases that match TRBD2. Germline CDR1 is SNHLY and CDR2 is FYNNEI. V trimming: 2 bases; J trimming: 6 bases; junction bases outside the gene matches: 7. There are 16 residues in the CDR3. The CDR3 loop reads CASSETGLAGANEQFF. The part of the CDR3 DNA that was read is TGTGCCAGCAGTGAAACGGGGCTAGCGGGGGCCAATGAG. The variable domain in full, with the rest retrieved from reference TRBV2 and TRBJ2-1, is EPEVTQTPSHQVTQMGQEVILRCVPISNHLYFYWYRQILGQKVEFLVSFYNNEISEKSEIFDDQFSVERPDGSNFTLKIRSTKLEDSAMYFCASSETGLAGANEQFFGPGTRLTVL.

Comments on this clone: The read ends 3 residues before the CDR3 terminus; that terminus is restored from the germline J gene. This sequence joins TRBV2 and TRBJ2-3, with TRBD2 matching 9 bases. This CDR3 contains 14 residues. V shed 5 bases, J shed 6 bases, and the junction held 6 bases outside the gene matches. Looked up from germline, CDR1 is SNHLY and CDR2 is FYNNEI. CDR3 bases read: TGTGCCAGCAGTCGACTAGCGGAGAGGGATACG. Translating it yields CASSRLAERDT. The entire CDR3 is CASSRLAERDTQYF.

Partial CDR3 DNA: TGCGCCAGCAGCTTGGGCAGGAGTGCAACTAATGAAAAA. It yields the protein CASSLGRSATNEK. The CDR3 in full is CASSLGRSATNEKLFF. This rearrangement joins TRBV5-1 to TRBJ1-4; D remains unclear. Coverage ceases 3 residues before the CDR3 finishes, and the germline J gene fills in the end. This CDR3 has 16 amino acids. Germline V gene data show CDR1 as SGHRS and CDR2 as YFSETQ. Trimming pared 0 bases from V and 0 bases from J, leaving 9 bases between. The whole variable domain, filled in from reference TRBV5-1 and TRBJ1-4, reads KAGVTQTPRYLIKTRGQQVTLSCSPISGHRSVSWYQQTPGQGLQFLFEYFSETQRNKGNFPGRFSGRQFSNSRSEMNVSTLELGDSALYLCASSLGRSATNEKLFFGSGTQLSVL.

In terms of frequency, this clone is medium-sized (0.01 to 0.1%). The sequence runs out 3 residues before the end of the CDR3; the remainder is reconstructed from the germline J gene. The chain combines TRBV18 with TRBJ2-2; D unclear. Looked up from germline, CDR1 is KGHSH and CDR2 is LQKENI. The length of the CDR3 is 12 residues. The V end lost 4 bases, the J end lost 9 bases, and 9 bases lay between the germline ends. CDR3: CASSLTSRELFF. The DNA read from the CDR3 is TGTGCCAGCTCACTAACATCGAGGGAG.

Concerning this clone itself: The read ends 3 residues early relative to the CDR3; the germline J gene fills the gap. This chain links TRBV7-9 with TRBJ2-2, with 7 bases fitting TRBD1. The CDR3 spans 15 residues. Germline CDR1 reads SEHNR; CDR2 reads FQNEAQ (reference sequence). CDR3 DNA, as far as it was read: TGTGCCAGCAGCCAAGGACAGGCCCCGAGTGAAAAG. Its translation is CASSQGQAPSEK. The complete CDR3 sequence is CASSQGQAPSEKLFF.

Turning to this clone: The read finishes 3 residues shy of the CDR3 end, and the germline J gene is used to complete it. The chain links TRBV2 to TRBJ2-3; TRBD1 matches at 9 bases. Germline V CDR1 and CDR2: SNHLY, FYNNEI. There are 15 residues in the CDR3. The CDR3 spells CASSEATGGRQPQYF. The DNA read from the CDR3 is TGTGCCAGCAGTGAAGCCACAGGGGGCCGTCAGCCG. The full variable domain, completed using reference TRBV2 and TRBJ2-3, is EPEVTQTPSHQVTQMGQEVILRCVPISNHLYFYWYRQILGQKVEFLVSFYNNEISEKSEIFDDQFSVERPDGSNFTLKIRSTKLEDSAMYFCASSEATGGRQPQYFGPGTRLTVL.

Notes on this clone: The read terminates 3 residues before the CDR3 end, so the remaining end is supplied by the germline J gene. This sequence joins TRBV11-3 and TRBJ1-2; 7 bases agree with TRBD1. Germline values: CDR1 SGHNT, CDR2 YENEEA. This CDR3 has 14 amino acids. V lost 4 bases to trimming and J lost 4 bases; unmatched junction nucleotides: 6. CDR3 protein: CASSWGDSPYGYTF. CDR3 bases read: TGTGCCAGCAGCTGGGGGGACAGCCCCTATGGC.

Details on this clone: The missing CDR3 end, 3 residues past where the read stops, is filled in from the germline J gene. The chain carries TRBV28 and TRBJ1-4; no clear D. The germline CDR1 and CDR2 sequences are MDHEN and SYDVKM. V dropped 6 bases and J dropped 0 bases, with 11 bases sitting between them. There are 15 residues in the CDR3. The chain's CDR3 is CASSHDGATNEKLFF. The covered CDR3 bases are TGTGCCAGCAGCCACGACGGGGCAACTAATGAAAAA.

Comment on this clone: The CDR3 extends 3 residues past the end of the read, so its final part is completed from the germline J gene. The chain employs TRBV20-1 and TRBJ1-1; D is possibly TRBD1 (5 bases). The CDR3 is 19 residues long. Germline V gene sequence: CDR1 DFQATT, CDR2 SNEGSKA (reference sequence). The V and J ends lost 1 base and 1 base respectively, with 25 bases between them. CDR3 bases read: TGCAGTGCTAGAGGCCTCGACAGCACGGGGGTATTTAGGAACACTGAA. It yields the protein CSARGLDSTGVFRNTE. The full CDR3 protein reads CSARGLDSTGVFRNTEAFF.

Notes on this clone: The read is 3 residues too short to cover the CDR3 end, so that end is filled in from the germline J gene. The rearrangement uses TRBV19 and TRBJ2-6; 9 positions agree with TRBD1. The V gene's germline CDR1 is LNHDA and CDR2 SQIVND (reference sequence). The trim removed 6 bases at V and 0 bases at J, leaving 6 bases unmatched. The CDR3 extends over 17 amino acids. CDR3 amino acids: CASSQTGGSSGANVLTF. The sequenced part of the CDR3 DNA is TGTGCCAGTAGCCAGACAGGGGGTAGCTCTGGGGCCAACGTC.

The sequenced part of the CDR3 DNA is TGTGCCAGTAGCATCCTCGGACATCCCGGGCAGGAC. Protein product: CASSILGHPGQD. In full, the CDR3 is CASSILGHPGQDYTF. The rearrangement joins TRBV19 to TRBJ1-2, with D perhaps TRBD1 (5 bases). Read coverage stops 3 residues before the CDR3 terminus; the germline J gene supplies the remainder. This CDR3 contains 15 residues. Germline V gives CDR1 LNHDA, CDR2 SQIVND (reference sequence).

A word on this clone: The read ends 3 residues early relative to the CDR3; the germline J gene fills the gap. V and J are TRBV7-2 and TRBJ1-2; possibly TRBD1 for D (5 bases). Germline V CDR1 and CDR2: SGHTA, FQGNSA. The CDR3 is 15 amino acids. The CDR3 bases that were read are TGTGCCAGCAGCGCTCAGGGTTGGAACACAGATACC. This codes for CASSAQGWNTDT. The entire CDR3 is CASSAQGWNTDTYTF.

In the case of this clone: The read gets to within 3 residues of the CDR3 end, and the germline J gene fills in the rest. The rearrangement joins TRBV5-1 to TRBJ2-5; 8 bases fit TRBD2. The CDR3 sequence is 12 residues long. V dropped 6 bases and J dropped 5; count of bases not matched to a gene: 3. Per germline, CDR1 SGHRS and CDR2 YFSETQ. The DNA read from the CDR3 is TGCGCCAGCAAAGGCGGGGGGGAGACC. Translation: CASKGGGET. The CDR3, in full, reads CASKGGGETQYF.

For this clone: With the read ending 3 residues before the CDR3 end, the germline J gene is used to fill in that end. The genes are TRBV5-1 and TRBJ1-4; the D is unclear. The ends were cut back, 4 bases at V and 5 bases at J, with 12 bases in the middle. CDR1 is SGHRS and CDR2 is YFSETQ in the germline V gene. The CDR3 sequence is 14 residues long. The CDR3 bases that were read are TGCGCCAGCAGCCCTCGACCTAGCAATGAAAAA. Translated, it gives CASSPRPSNEK. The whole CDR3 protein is CASSPRPSNEKLFF.

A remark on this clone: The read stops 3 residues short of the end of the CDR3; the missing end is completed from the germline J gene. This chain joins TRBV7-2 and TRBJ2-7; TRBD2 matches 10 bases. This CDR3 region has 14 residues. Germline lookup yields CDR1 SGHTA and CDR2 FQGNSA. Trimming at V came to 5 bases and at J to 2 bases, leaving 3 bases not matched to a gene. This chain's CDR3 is CASSRTSGPYEQYF. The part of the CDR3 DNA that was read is TGTGCCAGCAGCCGGACTAGCGGCCCCTACGAG.

This CDR3 is CARSFPPAGHTYNEQFF. CDR3 bases read: TGTGCCAGAAGCTTCCCCCCAGCGGGGCATACCTACAATGAG. This rearrangement joins TRBV5-3 to TRBJ2-1, with 7 bases lining up with TRBD2. Coverage ceases 3 residues before the CDR3 finishes, and the germline J gene fills in the end. TRBV5-3 is given ORF status, its function remaining uncertain. V gave up 2 bases and J gave up 2 bases; unmatched junction bases: 10. This CDR3 contains 17 residues.

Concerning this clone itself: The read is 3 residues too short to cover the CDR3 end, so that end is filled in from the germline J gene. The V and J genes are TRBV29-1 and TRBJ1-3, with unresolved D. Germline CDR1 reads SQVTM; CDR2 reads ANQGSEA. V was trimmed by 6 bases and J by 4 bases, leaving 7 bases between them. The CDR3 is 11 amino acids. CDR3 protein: CSVLEGNTIYF. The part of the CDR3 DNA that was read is TGCAGCGTATTAGAAGGAAACACC.

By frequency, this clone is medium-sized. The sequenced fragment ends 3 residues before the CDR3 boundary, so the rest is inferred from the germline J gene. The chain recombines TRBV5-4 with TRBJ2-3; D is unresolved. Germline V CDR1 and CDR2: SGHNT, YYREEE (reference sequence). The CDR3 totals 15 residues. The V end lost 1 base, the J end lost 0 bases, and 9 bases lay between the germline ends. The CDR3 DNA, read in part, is TGTGCCAGCAGCTTGACAGTTACTAGCACAGATACG. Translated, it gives CASSLTVTSTDT. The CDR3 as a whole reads CASSLTVTSTDTQYF.

The DNA read from the CDR3 is TGTGCCAGAAGCTTGGCCCCTACAGGGAGAGCTGAA. This codes for CARSLAPTGRAE. The entire CDR3 protein is CARSLAPTGRAEAFF. V usage is TRBV5-3 and J usage is TRBJ1-1, with D possibly matching TRBD1 (6 bases). The read terminates 3 residues before the CDR3 end, so the remaining end is supplied by the germline J gene. TRBV5-3 is placed among ORFs of uncertain function. This CDR3 contains 15 residues. V shed 0 bases and J shed 6 bases, with 15 bases lying between them.

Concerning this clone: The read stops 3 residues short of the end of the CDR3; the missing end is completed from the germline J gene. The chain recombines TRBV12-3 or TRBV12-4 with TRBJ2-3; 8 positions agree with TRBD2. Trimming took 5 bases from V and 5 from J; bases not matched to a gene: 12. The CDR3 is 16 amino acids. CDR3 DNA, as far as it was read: TGTGCCAGCAGTGGGGACTTGCGGGGGGCTGGAGATACG. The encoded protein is CASSGDLRGAGDT. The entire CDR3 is CASSGDLRGAGDTQYF.

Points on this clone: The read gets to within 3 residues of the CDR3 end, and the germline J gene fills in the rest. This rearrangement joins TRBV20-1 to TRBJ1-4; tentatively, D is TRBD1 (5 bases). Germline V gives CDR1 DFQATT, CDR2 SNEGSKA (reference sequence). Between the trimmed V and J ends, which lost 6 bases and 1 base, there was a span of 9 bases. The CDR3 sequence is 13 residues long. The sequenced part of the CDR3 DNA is TGCAGTGCACCGACAGAAACTAATGAAAAA. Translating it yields CSAPTETNEK. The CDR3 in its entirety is CSAPTETNEKLFF.

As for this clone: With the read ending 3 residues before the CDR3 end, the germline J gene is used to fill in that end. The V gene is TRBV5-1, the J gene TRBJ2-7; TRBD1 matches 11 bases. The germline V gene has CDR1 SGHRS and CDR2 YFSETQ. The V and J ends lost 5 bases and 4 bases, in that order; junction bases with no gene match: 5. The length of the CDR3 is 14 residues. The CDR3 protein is CASSQDRGLYEQYF. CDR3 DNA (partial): TGCGCCAGCAGTCAGGACAGGGGGCTTTACGAG. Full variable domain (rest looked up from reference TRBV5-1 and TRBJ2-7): KAGVTQTPRYLIKTRGQQVTLSCSPISGHRSVSWYQQTPGQGLQFLFEYFSETQRNKGNFPGRFSGRQFSNSRSEMNVSTLELGDSALYLCASSQDRGLYEQYFGPGTRLTVT.